This TCR beta chain was sequenced during a study of CD8 T cells in Susac syndrome (dated 2019 in TCRdb). Regarding the research as a whole: The study used repertoire sequencing to test whether antigen drove CD8+ T cell activation and differentiation in Susac syndrome. The study compared CD8+ T cell repertoire clonality among 12 healthy donors, around 14 Susac syndrome patients and about 16 multiple sclerosis patients.

Of note for this clonotype: Its antigen remains unidentified. No base quality information exists; no much larger clone differs at one position.

RNA was extracted using the RNeasy kit, and about 0.45 to 1 ug of the RNA was reverse transcribed with random hexamers. TCR beta CDR3 regions were amplified with the immunoSEQ multiplex PCR assay covering 54 Vbeta and 13 Jbeta segments. PCR amplification bias was corrected using a synthetic template baseline for primer optimization and computational correction. The paper's data handling went like this. Reads were annotated to V, D and J genes according to IMGT and were analyzed with immunoSEQ Analyzer, with only productive sequences retained. To calculate clonality, Shannon entropy was normalized by log2 of the number of productive unique sequences and then subtracted from one. Public and private clones were assessed among the 100 most prevalent clones of each patient and control. Clones were defined as Susac-specific if absent from the healthy and MS cohorts, from around 1,000 published viral clones and from other ImmuneACCESS disease sequences. The public reads were reanalyzed by TCRdb: fastp trimming at Q25, MiXCR alignment, in-frame beta chains only. Every distinct CDR3 protein forms one entry, paired with its most common genes and DNA. The V and J calls follow TCRdb's processing rather than the paper's. The sample has approximately 120,000 distinct CDR3 sequences on record, about 90% of them singletons. The ten largest clones take up around 0.24% of the sample.

What the research found in general, with its limitations: The study acknowledged that relatively few individuals were included in the TCR sequencing and HLA analysis.

Peripheral blood CD8+ and CD4+ T cells from healthy donors, Susac syndrome patients and multiple sclerosis patients were profiled by high-throughput TCR beta sequencing. Treatment-naive patients with stable or active relapsing-remitting disease fulfilling revised McDonald criteria were used as multiple sclerosis controls. CD8+ TEMRA cells were enriched by FACS, while bulk CD8+ and CD4+ T cells were purified by magnetic negative isolation. Blood was collected in EDTA tubes and processed within 24 hours, with PBMCs isolated through density gradient centrifugation. PBMCs intended for TCR sequencing were frozen in liquid nitrogen and were later thawed in a 37 degrees C water bath. Purity of sorted or isolated CD4+, CD8+ and CD8+ TEMRA cells was at least 90%. V is pared back by 1 base and J by 0 bases, with 10 bases lying between the germline termini. The CDR3 covers 15 residues, taking in both the cysteine and the phenylalanine. Just the 45-base CDR3 DNA is kept, in frame starting at base 1. Taken from the germline V gene (reference sequence), the CDR1 and CDR2 loops are MNHEY and SMNVEV.

Material for sequencing was CD8+ T cells from PBMCs. This receptor was identified in a human donor with multiple sclerosis. The chain joins TRBV27 to TRBJ2-7; the D segment may tentatively be TRBD1 or TRBD2, each giving 5 matched bases. The nucleotide sequence is given as TGTGCCAGCAGTTTATGGGGCGGGCGCTCCTACGAGCAGTACTTC. Translated, it gives CASSLWGGRSYEQYF.